This TCR beta chain was sequenced for a study of cytomegalovirus exposure and HLA in healthy donors (dated by TCRdb to about 2017). The study in broad terms: An earlier analysis of around 600 of the donors reported about 290 Gb of sequence data and 100 million to 130 million unique TCR beta sequences from 150 million to 200 million T cells. Genome-wide SNP genotypes for about 65% of the 666 donors were used in a later genetic analysis, which treated that subset as a discovery cohort. A separate validation cohort of roughly 130 different subjects was used in addition to the roughly 700-subject first cohort. The study aimed to test whether signatures of past pathogen exposure could be identified by cataloging public T cell receptors. All discovery cohort repertoires had been generated using a single sequencing platform. The study combined high-throughput TCR immunosequencing, statistical association of individual TCRs with disease status, and machine learning to predict cytomegalovirus infection status. To decide whether each TCR beta V gene segment behaved as functional or pseudogenic, an earlier analysis of 587 of the donors relied on high-throughput TCR beta sequencing. The study used immunosequencing to profile the T cell repertoires of hundreds of subjects and linked those repertoires to cytomegalovirus serostatus. Of the approximately 400 genotyped donors, around 81% fell in the genetic ancestry cluster associated with self-reported Caucasian donors. The number of donors typed differed by locus, with roughly 620-630 for A, B, C, DRB1 and DQB1, roughly 520 for DQA1, under 610 for DPA1, and approximately 470 for DPB1. A later analysis re-analyzed previously published TCR beta repertoires from 666 donors and added high-resolution HLA genotyping to study TCR occurrence patterns. Five DR-DQ haplotypes were handled as single units for association and clustering because linkage in the cohort was strong. About 320 gigabases of sequencing data and approximately 80 million unique TCR sequences were included in an early release covering 550 to 800 HLA-typed donors. The later analysis used no new phenotypic data to find candidate immune exposures, relying instead on TCR beta sequences and their occurrence across donors. HLA typing included class I and class II loci at four-digit resolution. Donor age, sex, ethnicity and CMV serostatus were collected together with the repertoire data. Among 398 genotyped donors of the cohort, an average of around 250,000 unique TCR beta nucleotide sequences was sequenced per donor, of which 15% to 20% were non-productive.

Concerning this clone: Its antigen specificity is not known. No quality values exist for individual bases; no much larger clone is one base distant.

Libraries were prepared through the immunoSEQ multiplex PCR assay. For the multiplex PCR, a mixture combining 60 forward primers for TCR Vbeta segments and 13 reverse primers for TCR Jbeta segments was used. The CDR3 region of rearranged TCR beta genes was amplified from genomic DNA with a multiplex PCR assay. Amplified TCR beta libraries were sequenced as 87-base-pair reads on the Illumina HiSeq System. As for the authors' bioinformatics: In a later analysis, roughly 80 million unique TCR beta chains were counted across the 500 to 850 repertoires, and roughly 11 million of these chains were shared by at least two donors. To remove PCR and sequencing errors, raw reads were error-corrected and collapsed into unique sequences using a nearest-neighbor algorithm that merged closely related sequences. V, D and J gene segments were assigned by aligning CDR3 sequences to IMGT reference sequences. Each retained sequence needed at least a six-nucleotide match to both a V gene segment and a J gene segment. A rearrangement counted as productive if the CDR3 had no stop codons and remained in frame with V and J, and every other rearrangement counted as non-productive. Following IMGT convention, CDR3 was defined as the stretch from the second conserved V-encoded cysteine up to the conserved J-encoded phenylalanine. In an earlier analysis of more than 550 of the donors, sequences lacking an unambiguous match to a single V gene segment were excluded. In an earlier analysis of roughly 600 of the donors, a V segment was called functional when productive rearrangements were above 56.7%, and segregating when the standard deviation between donors exceeded 5%. A statistical classification framework was built for diagnosing cytomegalovirus status from the catalog of TCR beta chain sequences. A later analysis assigned V and J genes by comparing TCR nucleotide sequences with IMGT/GENE-DB human TR gene sequences. The TCRdist pipeline was used in a later analysis to assign CDR3 sequences and most-parsimonious VDJ recombination scenarios. In a later analysis, every TCR beta chain was defined by the combination of its CDR3 amino acid sequence and its V-gene family, and reads without a unique V-gene family were dropped. In a later analysis, 500 to 700 highly shared, low-generation-probability nucleotide sequences were removed to address suspected cross-contamination and a sequencing artifact. In a later analysis, a clonal expansion index for each public chain was calculated from normalized within-repertoire ranks of inferred template counts. In a later analysis, generation probabilities were computed with a VDJ recombination model fitted to out-of-frame rearrangements, and the resulting probabilities were checked against IGoR. In a later analysis, hypergeometric tests were used to score TCR-TCR, TCR-HLA and TCR-CMV co-occurrence, with a repertoire-size bias correction applied to TCR pairs. False discovery rates were estimated in a later analysis by permuting HLA or CMV assignments 20 times. In a later analysis, co-occurring TCRs were grouped using DBSCAN, and TCRdist sequence similarity was added for clustering within HLA-allele-positive subsets. Co-occurrence clustering excluded repertoires with fewer than 30,000 or more than 120,000 public chains, plus five with anomalous nucleotide sharing. Held by TCRdb, this immuneACCESS table contains in-frame sequences only and omits some clones. Under half of the omission traces to an unresolved V gene where checked; the cause of the rest is unknown. D and trimming come from the DNA, and the V and J calls and clone size come from that table. For this sample the table gives over 60,000 clones, of which more than 70% were detected only once. The top ten clonotypes cover around 5% of the sample.

Here is what the overall study found, with its caveats: A later analysis found that HLA-associated TCR beta chains were more clonally expanded and had lower generation probabilities than equally common non-associated chains. In both the original and validation cohorts, the classifier was reported to diagnose cytomegalovirus status with high specificity and sensitivity. A total of 150 or so TCR beta chains were listed by the study as associated with cytomegalovirus. An association between a missense DCLRE1C variant and V-gene and J-gene trimming of TCR beta chains was found in a later genetic analysis and replicated in an independent cohort. Compared with the approximately 600-donor mean, donors in an Asian-associated ancestry cluster had fewer N-insertions in productive TCRs, according to a later genetic analysis. The cohort was sequenced for TCR beta chains only, and without alpha or paired-chain data the features that could be detected were limited. In a later analysis, most CMV-associated TCR beta chains were found to appear HLA-restricted, with HLA associations seemingly driven largely by CMV exposure. Several of the top co-occurrence clusters appeared to be linked to parvovirus B19, influenza, CMV and Epstein-Barr virus, according to a later analysis. In a later analysis, TCR association rates were found to vary across HLA loci, with the most associated TCRs seen for DRB1 alleles and the fewest for HLA-C alleles. When HLA alleles, especially DR and DQ, strongly co-occurred, TCR associations were difficult to assign to individual alleles. Broadly in line with IMGT annotations, most TCR beta V segments showed up in productive rearrangements about 90% or about 30% of the time in an earlier analysis of several hundred of the donors. Across donors, most TCR sequences were observed very rarely, whereas some public TCRs were present in many individuals. Sequencing depth was assumed to be roughly uniform across donors in the presence/absence analyses, though that assumption may not hold. For the cohort, immune exposure information was limited to CMV serostatus. Specific HLA alleles were associated with 16,951 TCR beta sequences at a false discovery rate of 0.05 in a later analysis. A cluster of highly shared sequence variants was judged likely to be a technical artifact of the sequencing pipeline. Some IMGT-functional V segments, including TRBV6-2 and TRBV6-3, could not be told apart with the 87-base-pair reads, so those segments were excluded. Because HLA typing was missing for some donors at each locus, association tests included only the typed subset. A further reported finding was that TCR beta sequences accurately predicted the HLA-A and HLA-B alleles for most subjects in the first cohort. Three of the identified cytomegalovirus-associated TCR beta chains were confirmed in vitro to be specific for cytomegalovirus antigens. It was suggested by the authors that the approach could potentially be generalized to other disease states and immunological phenotypes. The earlier analysis of approximately 560 of the donors excluded around 17 rarely observed V segments, including chromosome 9 orphons, because counts were too low. Correlated functional status among segregating V segments might reflect linkage disequilibrium, but an unknown experimental factor could not be ruled out.

The CDR1 and CDR2 encoded by the germline V gene are MDHEN and SYDVKM. A distance of 9 bases separates the germline ends of V and J, which lose 3 bases and 6 bases respectively. The CDR3 starts with the cysteine, ends with the phenylalanine, and has 13 residues. CDR3 DNA is the only sequence kept; it has 39 bases, read in frame from the first base. The cohort comprised 670 or so healthy bone marrow donors. At the time of sampling, all cohort members were nominally healthy, though unrecorded immune exposures were likely present. The donor was CMV seronegative and was included in the group of about 350 seronegative cohort members. Each donor provided a peripheral blood sample, and peripheral blood mononuclear cells were used for TCR beta sequencing. Genomic DNA was extracted from the blood cell samples with the Qiagen DNeasy Blood Extraction Kit.

The chain joins TRBV28 to TRBJ1-5, with the D gene not clear enough to name. This receptor was obtained from a woman aged 30 to 39 in good health and CMV-seronegative. Sequencing input: PBMCs. The sequence in DNA is TGTGCCAGCAGTTTGGGCCAGGTTCAGCCCCAGCATTTT. It translates as CASSLGQVQPQHF.